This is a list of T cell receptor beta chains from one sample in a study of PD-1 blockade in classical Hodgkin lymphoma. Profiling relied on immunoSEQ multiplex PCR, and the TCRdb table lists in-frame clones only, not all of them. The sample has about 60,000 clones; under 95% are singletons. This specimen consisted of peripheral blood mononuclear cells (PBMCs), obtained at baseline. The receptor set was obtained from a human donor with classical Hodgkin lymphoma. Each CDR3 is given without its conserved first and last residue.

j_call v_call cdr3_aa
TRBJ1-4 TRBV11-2 ASSPRPTATNEKLF
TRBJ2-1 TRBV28 ASSFEGTGSSYNEQF
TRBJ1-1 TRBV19 ASSLDRGNTEAF
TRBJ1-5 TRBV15 ATSRTQGGRPQH
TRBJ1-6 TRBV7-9 ASSLDVQNSPLH
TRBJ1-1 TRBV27 ASSLSPWGGSTEAF
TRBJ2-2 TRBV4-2 ASRDFGGTGELF
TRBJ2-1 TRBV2 ATSRGSVNNEQF
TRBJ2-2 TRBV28 ASSLFLTILPGELF
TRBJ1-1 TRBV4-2 ASSQDGIEAF
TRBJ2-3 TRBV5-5 ASSSGAGNPSLDTQY
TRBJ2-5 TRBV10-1 ASSDPQETQY
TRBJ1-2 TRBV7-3 ASSFGLSRGYT
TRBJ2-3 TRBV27 ARIYTDTQY
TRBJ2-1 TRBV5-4 ASSFQAGPFNEQF
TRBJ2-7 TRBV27 ASSLAGVYEQY
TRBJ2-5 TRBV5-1 ASSSAGTQETQY